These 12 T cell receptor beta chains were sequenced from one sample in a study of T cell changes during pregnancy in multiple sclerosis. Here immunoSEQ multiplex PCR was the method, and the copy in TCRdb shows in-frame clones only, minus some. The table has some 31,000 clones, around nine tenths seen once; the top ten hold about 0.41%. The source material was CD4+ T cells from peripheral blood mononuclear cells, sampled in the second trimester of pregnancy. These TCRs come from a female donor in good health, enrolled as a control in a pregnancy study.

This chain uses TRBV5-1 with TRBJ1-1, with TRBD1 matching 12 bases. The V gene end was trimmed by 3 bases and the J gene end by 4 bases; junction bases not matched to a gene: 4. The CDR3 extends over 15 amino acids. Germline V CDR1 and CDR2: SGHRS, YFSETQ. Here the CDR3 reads CASSSGQGAGTEAFF. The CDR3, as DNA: TGCGCCAGCAGCTCGGGACAGGGGGCCGGCACTGAAGCTTTCTTT.

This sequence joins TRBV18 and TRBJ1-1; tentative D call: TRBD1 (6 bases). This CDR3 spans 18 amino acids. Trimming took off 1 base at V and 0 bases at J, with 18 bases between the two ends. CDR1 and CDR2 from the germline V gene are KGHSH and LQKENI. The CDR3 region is CASSPLGVGGDMNTEAFF. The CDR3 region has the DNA TGTGCCAGCTCACCACTTGGTGTCGGGGGGGACATGAACACTGAAGCTTTCTTT.

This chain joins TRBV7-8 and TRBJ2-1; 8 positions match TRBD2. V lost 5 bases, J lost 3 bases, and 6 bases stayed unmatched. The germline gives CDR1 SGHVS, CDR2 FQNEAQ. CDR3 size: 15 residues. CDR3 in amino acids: CASSTREGLYNEQFF. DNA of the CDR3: TGTGCCAGCAGCACCCGGGAGGGCCTCTACAATGAGCAGTTCTTC.

The chain's CDR3 is CAWTPAEGRTQYF. The DNA for the CDR3 is TGTGCCTGGACGCCGGCAGAGGGCAGAACCCAGTACTTC. The chain carries TRBV30 and TRBJ2-5, with TRBD2 as a possible D gene (5 bases). Germline V gene data show CDR1 as GTSNPN and CDR2 as SVGIG (reference sequence). V lost 4 bases and J lost 8, with 17 bases in between. The CDR3 length is 13 residues. The full variable domain, completed using reference TRBV30 and TRBJ2-5, is SQTIHQWPATLVQPVGSPLSLECTVEGTSNPNLYWYRQAAGRGLQLLFYSVGIGQISSEVPQNLSASRPQDRQFILSSKKLLLSDSGFYLCAWTPAEGRTQYFGPGTRLLVL.

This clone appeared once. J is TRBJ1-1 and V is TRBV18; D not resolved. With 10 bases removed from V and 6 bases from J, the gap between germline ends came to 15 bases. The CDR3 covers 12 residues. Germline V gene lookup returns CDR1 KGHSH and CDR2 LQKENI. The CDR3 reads CATRGMAAEAFF. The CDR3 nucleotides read TGTGCCACAAGAGGGATGGCGGCTGAAGCTTTCTTT.

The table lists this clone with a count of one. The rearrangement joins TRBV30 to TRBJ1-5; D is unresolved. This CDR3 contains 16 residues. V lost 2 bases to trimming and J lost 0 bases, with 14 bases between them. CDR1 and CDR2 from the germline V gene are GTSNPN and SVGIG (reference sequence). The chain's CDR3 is CAWSSTGFYSNQPQHF. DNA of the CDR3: TGTGCCTGGAGTAGTACCGGGTTTTATAGCAATCAGCCCCAGCATTTT.

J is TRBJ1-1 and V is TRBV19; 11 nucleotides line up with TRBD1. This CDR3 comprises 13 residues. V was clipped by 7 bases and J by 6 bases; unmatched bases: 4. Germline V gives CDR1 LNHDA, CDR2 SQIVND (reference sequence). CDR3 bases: TGTGCCAGTATGGGACAGGGGGTAGCTGAAGCTTTCTTT. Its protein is CASMGQGVAEAFF. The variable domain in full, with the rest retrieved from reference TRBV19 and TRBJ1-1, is DGGITQSPKYLFRKEGQNVTLSCEQNLNHDAMYWYRQDPGQGLRLIYYSQIVNDFQKGDIAEGYSVSREKKESFPLTVTSAQKNPTAFYLCASMGQGVAEAFFGQGTRLTVV.

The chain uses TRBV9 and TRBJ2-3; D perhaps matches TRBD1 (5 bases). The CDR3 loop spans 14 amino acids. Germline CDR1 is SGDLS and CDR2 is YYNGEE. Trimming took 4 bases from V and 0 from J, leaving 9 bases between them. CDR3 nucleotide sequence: TGTGCCAGCAGCCGGGCAGGGAGCACAGATACGCAGTATTTT. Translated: CASSRAGSTDTQYF.

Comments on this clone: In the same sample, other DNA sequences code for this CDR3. CDR3 in amino acids: CATSRDRGGETQYF. DNA for the CDR3: TGTGCCACCAGCAGAGATAGGGGGGGAGAGACCCAGTACTTC. The chain couples TRBV15 to TRBJ2-5; a weak D match, TRBD2 (7 bases). Germline CDR1 and CDR2: LNHNV and YYDKDF (reference sequence). V was clipped by 0 bases and J by 4 bases, with 9 bases between them. The CDR3 loop spans 14 amino acids.

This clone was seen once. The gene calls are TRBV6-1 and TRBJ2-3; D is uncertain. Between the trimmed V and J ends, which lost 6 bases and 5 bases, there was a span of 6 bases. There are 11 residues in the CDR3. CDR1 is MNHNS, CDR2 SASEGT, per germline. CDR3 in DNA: TGTGCCAGCAGATTAATAGATACGCAGTATTTT. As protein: CASRLIDTQYF.

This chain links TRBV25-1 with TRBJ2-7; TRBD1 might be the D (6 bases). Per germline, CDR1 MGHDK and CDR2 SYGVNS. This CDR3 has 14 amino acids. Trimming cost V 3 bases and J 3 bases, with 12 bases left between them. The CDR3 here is CASSERTEFYEQYF. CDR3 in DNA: TGTGCCAGCAGTGAGCGGACAGAGTTCTACGAGCAGTACTTC.

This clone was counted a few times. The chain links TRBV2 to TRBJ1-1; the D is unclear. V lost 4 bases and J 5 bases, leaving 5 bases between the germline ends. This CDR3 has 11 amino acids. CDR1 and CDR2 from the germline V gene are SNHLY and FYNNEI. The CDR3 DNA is TGTGCCAGCAGTGCACTAACTGAAGCTTTCTTT. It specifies CASSALTEAFF.